The entry below gives a single TCR beta chain sequence along with its context. From germline, CDR1 is DFQATT and CDR2 SNEGSKA (reference sequence). V shed 3 bases and J 7 bases; nucleotides not matched to a gene: 15. The CDR3 contains 16 residues. This record comes from a study of blood T cells in healthy people across ages. With a J-beta primer mix and a sample-barcoded 5' primer, a second PCR ran 7 to 11 cycles. TCRdb passed the 5' RACE reads through MiXCR, listing each CDR3 protein once. The sample holds almost 1 million distinct CDR3 sequences, roughly 51% seen once. This sequence was found in a woman between 55 and 75 years old in good health. The chain joins TRBV20-1 to TRBJ2-7, with 10 bases identical to TRBD2. The sequenced material came from blood. CDR3 nucleotide sequence: TGCAGTGCTAGGGATTGGTTAATAGCGGGAGGTGAGGAGCAGTACTTC. Amino acid sequence: CSARDWLIAGGEEQYF.